These 15 T cell receptor beta chains originate from one sample sequenced in a study of shared clonotypes between healthy human individuals. The assay was immunoSEQ multiplex PCR, and TCRdb's table has in-frame clones only and misses some. Of more than 2,000,000 clones in the sample, approximately 92% were seen once. Input material: naive CD4+ T cells sorted from blood. Sample subset: CD45RA+ positively selected. The receptors were gathered from a man between 18 and 35 years old in good health.

The chain joins TRBV4-1 to TRBJ1-1; no firm D call. The V end lost 4 bases, the J end lost 11 bases, and 20 bases lay between the germline ends. The CDR3 has 14 residues. Per the germline V gene, CDR1 is MGHRA and CDR2 is YSYEKL. The CDR3 DNA follows: TGCGCCAGCAGCCCCCAACGGGCCGTCTCAAACGCTTTCTTT. It specifies CASSPQRAVSNAFF.

The V and J genes are TRBV5-1 and TRBJ2-6, with TRBD2 identical over 8 bases. J lost 0 bases, V lost 2 bases, and 10 bases had no gene match. This CDR3 has 19 amino acids. Germline lookup yields CDR1 SGHRS and CDR2 YFSETQ. CDR3 nucleotides: TGCGCCAGCAGCTTTACCGGGGGGGCCTTGAGCTCTGGGGCCAACGTCCTGACTTTC. Amino acid sequence: CASSFTGGALSSGANVLTF.

The chain is built from TRBV30 and TRBJ2-3; 8 bases match TRBD2. J lost 6 bases, V lost 0 bases, and 14 bases had no gene match. CDR1 and CDR2 (germline): GTSNPN, SVGIG (reference sequence). This CDR3 is built from 17 residues. CDR3 protein: CAWSVRKVAGSADTQYF. CDR3 DNA sequence: TGTGCCTGGAGTGTACGGAAGGTAGCGGGATCGGCGGATACGCAGTATTTT. The whole variable domain, remainder taken from reference TRBV30 and TRBJ2-3, is SQTIHQWPATLVQPVGSPLSLECTVEGTSNPNLYWYRQAAGRGLQLLFYSVGIGQISSEVPQNLSASRPQDRQFILSSKKLLLSDSGFYLCAWSVRKVAGSADTQYFGPGTRLTVL.

This rearrangement joins TRBV11-2 to TRBJ2-1; D uncertain. Germline V lookup: CDR1 SGHAT, CDR2 FQNNGV. The CDR3 has 14 amino acids. Between the trimmed V and J ends, which lost 1 base and 9 bases, there was a span of 13 bases. CDR3 coding DNA: TGTGCCAGCAGCTTAGGTGTAGGAATGGGTGAGCAGTTCTTC. Amino acids: CASSLGVGMGEQFF.

V usage is TRBV18 and J usage is TRBJ2-1; 10 nucleotides align to TRBD2. The CDR3 is 17 residues long. The V gene's germline CDR1 is KGHSH and CDR2 LQKENI. Trimming removed 0 bases from V and 3 bases from J; junction bases left unmatched: 5. This chain's CDR3 is CASSPPGAGGGYNEQFF. DNA for the CDR3: TGTGCCAGCTCACCACCGGGAGCGGGAGGGGGCTACAATGAGCAGTTCTTC.

This clone was recorded a few times. Different DNA sequences within this sample yield the same CDR3. The genes are TRBV18 and TRBJ2-7, with TRBD1 identical over 11 bases. The V segment lost 3 bases and the J segment 2 bases; nucleotides outside the gene matches: 3. The CDR3 is 15 amino acids. CDR1 KGHSH and CDR2 LQKENI come from the germline V gene. The CDR3 spells CASSPPGQGAYEQYF. The CDR3, as DNA: TGTGCCAGCTCACCCCCGGGACAGGGGGCCTACGAGCAGTACTTC.

The chain couples TRBV7-2 to TRBJ1-2, with TRBD1 as a possible D gene (5 bases). CDR1 is SGHTA, CDR2 FQGNSA, per germline. The CDR3 consists of 13 residues. The V and J ends lost 0 bases and 8 bases respectively, with 10 bases between them. The CDR3: CASSLAGGAGYTF. The CDR3 nucleotides read TGTGCCAGCAGCTTAGCGGGAGGGGCGGGCTACACCTTC.

This chain uses TRBV18 with TRBJ1-1; the D gene is possibly TRBD1 (5 bases). This CDR3 has 16 amino acids. Trimming removed 5 bases at V and 4 bases at J, with 20 bases between. From germline, CDR1 is KGHSH and CDR2 LQKENI. As DNA, the CDR3 is TGTGCCAGCTCATCTAGACAGACCTTGGGGGGCACTGAAGCTTTCTTT. This gives the protein CASSSRQTLGGTEAFF.

The J gene is TRBJ1-2, the V gene TRBV15, with a weak D call TRBD1 (5 bases). The germline CDR1 and CDR2 sequences are LNHNV and YYDKDF (reference sequence). This CDR3 contains 15 residues. V was trimmed by 3 bases and J by 4 bases, leaving 15 bases between them. CDR3 region: CATSREAGAAYGYTF. The CDR3 DNA sequence: TGTGCCACCAGCAGGGAAGCCGGGGCTGCCTATGGCTACACCTTC.

This chain links TRBV5-6 with TRBJ2-5, with D tentatively TRBD2 (6 bases). Germline CDR1 is SGHDT and CDR2 is YYEEEE. The CDR3 runs to 18 residues. V was shortened by 1 base and J by 5 bases, with 24 bases between the two germline ends. CDR3 DNA: TGTGCCAGCAGCTTGCTAGGTGGGGGGAGTGAAAAGTGGGAGACCCAGTACTTC. Residues: CASSLLGGGSEKWETQYF.

For the CDR3, the DNA is TGTGCCAGCAGGCGCAGGGGGCAGGGCTATGGCTACACCTTC. Protein sequence: CASRRRGQGYGYTF. The chain combines TRBV2 with TRBJ1-2, with TRBD1 matching 8 bases. The V and J ends lost 6 bases and 4 bases, in that order; junction bases with no gene match: 7. The CDR3 covers 14 residues. Per the germline V gene, CDR1 is SNHLY and CDR2 is FYNNEI. The complete variable domain, with remaining parts taken from reference TRBV2 and TRBJ1-2, reads EPEVTQTPSHQVTQMGQEVILRCVPISNHLYFYWYRQILGQKVEFLVSFYNNEISEKSEIFDDQFSVERPDGSNFTLKIRSTKLEDSAMYFCASRRRGQGYGYTFGSGTRLTVV.

The genes are TRBV9 and TRBJ2-5; D remains unclear. The CDR3 consists of 14 residues. Between the trimmed V and J ends, which lost 0 bases and 6 bases, there was a span of 12 bases. CDR1 is SGDLS and CDR2 is YYNGEE in the germline V gene. The chain's CDR3 is CASSVDSGRQTQYF. The CDR3 bases are TGTGCCAGCAGCGTAGATAGTGGGCGGCAGACCCAGTACTTC.

The chain joins TRBV4-1 to TRBJ2-3; TRBD2 agrees at 8 bases. The CDR3 runs 17 residues. Germline values: CDR1 MGHRA, CDR2 YSYEKL. V was clipped by 4 bases and J by 5 bases; unmatched bases: 14. The CDR3 sequence is CASSRLGAGGQGDTQYF. CDR3 nucleotides: TGCGCCAGCAGCCGTCTAGGGGCGGGGGGTCAGGGAGATACGCAGTATTTT.

With regard to this clone: At the DNA level, this CDR3 is encoded by other sequences in the same sample as well. V usage is TRBV30 and J usage is TRBJ1-6; 9 nucleotides match TRBD1. CDR1 and CDR2 from the germline V gene are GTSNPN and SVGIG (reference sequence). V dropped 3 bases and J dropped 8; count of bases not matched to a gene: 2. This CDR3 has 13 residues. The DNA of the CDR3 is TGTGCCTGGAGGGGACAGGGTGATTCACCCCTCCACTTT. Its translation: CAWRGQGDSPLHF.

V usage is TRBV18 and J usage is TRBJ1-3; D not certain. V lost 3 bases to trimming and J lost 4 bases, with 10 bases between them. The CDR3 runs to 14 residues. Per the germline V gene, CDR1 is KGHSH and CDR2 is LQKENI. CDR3 DNA sequence: TGTGCCAGCTCACCGCCAGGACGCGGAAACACCATATATTTT. As protein: CASSPPGRGNTIYF.